Presented here are 5 T cell receptor beta chains from one specimen sequenced in a study of T cell repertoires in cytomegalovirus infection. One entry per CDR3 protein results from TCRdb running MiXCR on the reads. Here the sample spans about 400,000 distinct CDR3 sequences, about a sixth being singletons. Material: PBMCs. Source of these receptors: a human donor in good health (CMV status not recorded). Some clones in this sample may be carry-over from other donors' samples.

This chain joins TRBV7-8 and TRBJ2-3; D possibly corresponds to TRBD2 (7 bases). The germline V and J ends were trimmed by 5 bases and 2 bases, with 14 bases remaining between them. The germline gives CDR1 SGHVS, CDR2 FQNEAQ. The CDR3 runs 15 residues. CDR3 amino acids: CASSLLGGPTDTQYF. CDR3 DNA sequence: TGTGCCAGCAGCCTACTCGGGGGGCCCACAGATACGCAGTATTTT.

This clonotype was seen at least ten times. The V call is TRBV2, the J call TRBJ2-1; 7 positions agree with TRBD2. The V and J ends lost 5 bases and 9 bases, in that order; junction bases with no gene match: 1. The CDR3 is 11 amino acids. Germline values: CDR1 SNHLY, CDR2 FYNNEI. The CDR3 DNA reads as TGTGCCAGCAGTAGCGGGGTTGAGCAGTTCTTC. The encoded protein is CASSSGVEQFF.

This clonotype was seen a handful of times. This sequence joins TRBV28 and TRBJ2-7; 8 nucleotides line up with TRBD2. Trimming took 3 bases from V and 7 from J; bases not matched to a gene: 14. The CDR3 covers 16 residues. CDR1 and CDR2 (germline): MDHEN, SYDVKM. In nucleotides, the CDR3 is TGTGCCAGCAGTTTCCCTCCCGGGACTAGGGTCGGGGAGCAGTACTTC. Encoded protein: CASSFPPGTRVGEQYF.

The chain has TRBV28 and TRBJ1-1, with 11 bases matching TRBD1. The CDR3 contains 16 residues. Germline V lookup: CDR1 MDHEN, CDR2 SYDVKM. The junction had 5 bases not matched to a gene; V was cut back by 4 bases and J by 1 base. CDR3 bases: TGTGCCAGCAGTTCTTCCGGGACAGGGGGGAACACTGAAGCTTTCTTT. Translating it yields CASSSSGTGGNTEAFF.

This clonotype was counted a few times. The V and J genes are TRBV4-1 and TRBJ1-2; the D is unclear. Germline values: CDR1 MGHRA, CDR2 YSYEKL. The length of the CDR3 is 15 residues. Trimming removed 1 base at V and 5 bases at J, with 14 bases between. CDR3: CASSQATTPDYGYTF. In DNA, the CDR3 is TGCGCCAGCAGCCAAGCGACGACACCTGATTATGGCTACACCTTC.